The 32 T cell receptor delta chains below come from one sample, sequenced in a study of gamma-delta chains in newborns, infants, children. TCRdb reanalysed the reads with CATT. The sample yields about 5,200 delta-chain clones, approximately 5.2% seen once. The specimen was blood. These receptors were taken from a child who was a newborn, infant or young child, either healthy, febrile or measles-vaccinated (not recorded which).

This clone was seen more than once but under ten times. A much more abundant neighbour one base away suggests this may be a read error. This CDR3 is also generated by other DNA sequences in the sample. This rearrangement joins TRDV2 to TRDJ1; 8 positions agree with TRDD3. CDR3 length: 15 residues. Looked up from germline, CDR1 is GEAIGNYY and CDR2 is EKD. DNA of the CDR3: TGTGCCTGTGACACCTTGGGGATACTCCGCGATAAACTAATCTTT. This encodes CACDTLGILRDKLIF.

Comment on this clone: A much more abundant neighbour one base away suggests this may be a read error. This sequence joins TRDV2 and TRDJ1, with D tentatively TRDD1 or TRDD3 (5 bases each). Germline V gene lookup returns CDR1 GEAIGNYY and CDR2 EKD. The CDR3 is 16 amino acids. Trimming removed 3 bases at V and 2 bases at J, with 18 bases between. CDR3 amino acids: CACDPIGRDRTDKLIF. DNA for the CDR3: TGTGCCTGTGACCCAATAGGGCGGGATCGGACCGATAAACTCATCTTT.

This clone was observed a handful of times. A clone one base away is much larger, so this may be a read error. Other DNA variants within this sample encode the same CDR3. The chain couples TRDV2 to TRDJ2, with 8 bases aligning to TRDD3. Germline V gene sequence: CDR1 GEAIGNYY, CDR2 EKD. V gave up 3 bases and J gave up 1 base; unmatched junction bases: 3. This CDR3 comprises 15 residues. CDR3 nucleotides: TGTGCCTGTGACGTGCTGGGGGATTTGACAGCACAACTCTTCTTT. This codes for CACDVLGDLTAQLFF.

The chain uses TRDV2 and TRDJ2; D gene unclear. The germline gives CDR1 GEAIGNYY, CDR2 EKD. This CDR3 spans 15 amino acids. V gave up 0 bases and J gave up 6 bases, with 13 bases separating them. The DNA for the CDR3 is TGTGCCTGTGACACCGTAGGGGTTACGCCAGCACAACTCTTCTTT. Protein: CACDTVGVTPAQLFF.

As concerns this clone: A read error is the likely source, as a far larger clone sits one nucleotide away. V gene TRDV2 combines with J gene TRDJ3; 13 nucleotides agree with TRDD3. No J gene is reported in TCRdb; it was inferred here by comparing the DNA with germline. Per germline, CDR1 GEAIGNYY and CDR2 EKD. This CDR3 is built from 21 residues. The CDR3 coding sequence is TGCGCCTGTGACTCCATTACTGGGGGATACGAAACGGATTGGGACACCCGACAGATGTTTTTC. Translating it yields CACDSITGGYETDWDTRQMFF.

This clone was counted a few times. V and J are TRDV2 and TRDJ3, with 13 positions matching TRDD3. This CDR3 is 20 amino acids long. Losses at the gene ends were 4 bases for V and 2 bases for J; bases not matched to a gene: 10. CDR1 is GEAIGNYY and CDR2 is EKD in the germline V gene. Here the CDR3 reads CACDFLLGDTQTWDTRQMFF. As DNA, the CDR3 is TGTGCCTGTGATTTCTTACTGGGGGATACGCAAACCTGGGACACCCGACAGATGTTTTTC.

In the case of this clone: A much larger clone lies a single base off, so this may be a read error. This rearrangement joins TRDV2 to TRDJ1; 8 bases are a match to TRDD3. The germline CDR1 and CDR2 sequences are GEAIGNYY and EKD. CDR3 length: 19 amino acids. CDR3 in DNA: TGTGCCTGGGACACGGCTTTCTTTGGGGGATCCGGGATCACCGATAAACTCATCTTT. Translation gives CAWDTAFFGGSGITDKLIF.

By proportion, this clone is medium-sized. This chain uses TRDV2 with TRDJ1; TRDD3 matches at 10 bases. This CDR3 contains 16 residues. V shed 2 bases and J 3 bases; nucleotides not matched to a gene: 8. CDR1 is GEAIGNYY and CDR2 is EKD in the germline V gene. CDR3 DNA: TGTGCCTGTGACAGACTGGGGGATCCCCTACCCGATAAACTCATCTTT. Translation gives CACDRLGDPLPDKLIF.

This clone was found a few times. The chain has TRDV2 and TRDJ3; 9 bases match TRDD3. TCRdb gives no J gene; it was assigned here by matching the DNA to germline. The V gene's germline CDR1 is GEAIGNYY and CDR2 EKD. The CDR3 runs 20 residues. J was trimmed by 0 bases and V by 0 bases; bases with no gene match: 8. In nucleotides, the CDR3 is TGTGCCTGTGACACCGCGGCGGGGATACGGAGCTCCTGGGACACCCGACAGATGTTTTTC. It specifies CACDTAAGIRSSWDTRQMFF.

Concerning this clone: A read error is the likely source, as a far larger clone sits one nucleotide away. The J gene was recorded as TRDJ3; no V gene was called. The CDR3 covers 19 residues. CDR3 nucleotides: TGTGCCTGTGACACCGCGGGCCCCGCGTCCTCCTGGGACACCCGACAGATGTTTTTC. Translation gives CACDTAGPASSWDTRQMFF.

There are a few counts of this clone. TCRdb attributes to this sequence the protein of a much larger clone, which differs from the DNA translation at residue 16; a read error is likely, and the protein displayed is translated from the DNA. In DNA, the CDR3 is TGTGCCTGTGACACCGTTGGGGATAGGACCTGGGACACCCGACAGACGTTTTTC. Translating gives CACDTVGDRTWDTRQTFF. This rearrangement joins TRDV2 to TRDJ3, with 7 nucleotides matching TRDD3. Germline V gene sequence: CDR1 GEAIGNYY, CDR2 EKD. The CDR3 spans 18 residues.

This clone ranks as medium-sized (0.01 to 0.1%). The V gene is TRDV2, the J gene TRDJ1; 7 bases align to TRDD3. V lost 0 bases to trimming and J lost 7 bases; unmatched junction nucleotides: 19. Per germline, CDR1 GEAIGNYY and CDR2 EKD. CDR3 size: 18 residues. The CDR3 reads CACDTGYATQSFSGKLIF. The CDR3 nucleotides are TGTGCCTGTGACACCGGATACGCGACACAGTCCTTCTCTGGTAAACTCATCTTT.

By frequency in the sample, this clone is medium-sized. J is TRDJ1 and V is TRAV29/DV5; D unclear. Trimming pared 1 base from V and 0 bases from J, leaving 19 bases between. The CDR3 is made up of 17 amino acids. Per the germline V gene, CDR1 is NSMFDY and CDR2 is ISSIKDK. CDR3 in amino acids: CAASLSRWVLYTDKLIF. The DNA for the CDR3 is TGTGCAGCAAGCCTCTCCCGGTGGGTTCTGTACACCGATAAACTCATCTTT.

This clone was seen more than once but under ten times. With a much larger clone just one base away, this may be a read error. V gene TRDV2 combines with J gene TRDJ3; 7 bases agree with TRDD3. The CDR3 runs to 18 residues. CDR1 and CDR2 from the germline V gene are GEAIGNYY and EKD. For the CDR3, the DNA is TGTGCCTGTGACACCGGGGGATTCAGCTCCTGGGACACCCGACGGATGTTTTTC. This gives the protein CACDTGGFSSWDTRRMFF.

By share, this clone counts as medium-sized (0.01 to 0.1%). The same CDR3 is also encoded by other DNA sequences in this sample. This rearrangement joins TRDV2 to TRDJ1, with D possibly TRDD2 on 9 matching bases. Per the germline V gene, CDR1 is GEAIGNYY and CDR2 is EKD. The CDR3 runs to 20 residues. V was shortened by 3 bases and J by 0 bases, with 28 bases between the two germline ends. This chain's CDR3 is CACDGLPTRDTRRYTDKLIF. The CDR3 DNA sequence: TGTGCCTGTGACGGCCTTCCTACGCGGGATACGCGCAGGTACACCGATAAACTCATCTTT.

This clone occurred a few times. A far larger clone differs by one base, so this is likely a read error. Other nucleotide sequences from this sample produce the same CDR3. V usage is TRDV2 and J usage is TRDJ2; 10 bases agree with TRDD3. This CDR3 comprises 17 residues. Germline CDR1 and CDR2: GEAIGNYY and EKD. The CDR3 spells CACDKLGGIRLTAQLFF. The DNA of the CDR3 is TGTGCCTGTGACAAATTAGGGGGGATACGGTTGACGGCACAACTCTTCTTT.

This chain links TRDV1 with TRDJ1, with D perhaps TRDD2 or TRDD3 (7 bases each). The germline V gene has CDR1 TSWWSYY and CDR2 QGS. With 0 bases removed from V and 1 base from J, the gap between germline ends came to 30 bases. The CDR3 contains 22 residues. The CDR3 region is CALGELLFLRGIRYCGTDKLIF. CDR3 coding DNA: TGTGCTCTTGGGGAACTATTATTCCTACGGGGGATCCGGTACTGCGGCACCGATAAACTCATCTTT.

Turning to this clone: Given a much more abundant clone one base away, this may be a read error. Other nucleotide sequences from this sample produce the same CDR3. This sequence joins TRDV2 and TRDJ1; D is uncertain. Germline CDR1 GEAIGNYY, CDR2 EKD. The CDR3 has 23 residues. The V end lost 3 bases, the J end lost 2 bases, and 39 bases lay between the germline ends. DNA for the CDR3: TGTGCCTGTGACCCATTGGAAGACTCCCAACCTCGGGGTGGCCCGCGGCCTACCGATAAACTCATCTTT. Protein sequence: CACDPLEDSQPRGGPRPTDKLIF.

Details on this clone: A much larger clone is a single base away; this may be a read error. V and J are TRDV2 and TRDJ3; 12 bases fit TRDD3. The CDR3 is made up of 20 amino acids. CDR1 GEAIGNYY and CDR2 EKD come from the germline V gene. Written as DNA, the CDR3 is TGTGCCCGTGACACCGTAATACTGGGGGATACCTCCTGGGACACCCGACAGATGTTTTTC. It codes for CARDTVILGDTSWDTRQMFF.

This clone was counted only a few times. This likely stems from a read error, as it lies one base from a far larger clone. This specimen includes other DNA sequences encoding the same CDR3. The chain combines TRDV2 with TRDJ1; the D gene is possibly TRDD3 (5 bases). Trimming pared 2 bases from V and 0 bases from J, leaving 9 bases between. CDR3 size: 14 residues. The germline gives CDR1 GEAIGNYY, CDR2 EKD. CDR3 in amino acids: CACDILEDTDKLIF. Here the CDR3 DNA reads TGTGCCTGTGACATACTGGAGGACACCGATAAACTCATCTTT.

The gene calls are TRDV2 and TRDJ3; 11 bases line up with TRDD3. The J gene comes from matching the DNA to germline here; TCRdb lacks it. This CDR3 region has 18 residues. CDR1 GEAIGNYY and CDR2 EKD come from the germline V gene. The ends lost 3 bases at V and 3 bases at J; junction bases unmatched: 6. The chain's CDR3 is CACDGMGDTDWDTRQMFF. CDR3 bases: TGTGCCTGTGACGGAATGGGGGATACGGACTGGGACACCCGACAGATGTTTTTC.

With respect to this clone: A read error is likely here: a far larger clone is one base away. No J gene call was made, and the V gene is TRDV2; the table's D call TRDD3 went unverified against the DNA. This CDR3 has 19 residues. The germline CDR1 and CDR2 sequences are GEAIGNYY and EKD. The CDR3 DNA reads TGTGCCTGTGACACATCCTGGGGGATAAATATATCGGACACCGATAAACTCATCTTC. It translates to CACDTSWGINISDTDKLIF.

This clone was detected a few times. One end of the junction does not line up with germline, which may come from a read error. Other DNA variants within this sample encode the same CDR3. The J gene is TRDJ1, the V gene TRDV2; 11 bases align to TRDD3. Looked up from germline, CDR1 is GEAIGNYY and CDR2 is EKD. This CDR3 is built from 18 residues. Here the CDR3 DNA reads TGTGCCTGTGACACCGTTGGGGGATACGAGTATAACACCGATAAGCTCATCTTT. Its protein product is CACDTVGGYEYNTDKLIF.

Sample share makes this clone medium-sized. The V call is TRDV2, the J call TRDJ1; 11 nucleotides align to TRDD3. Germline V gene lookup returns CDR1 GEAIGNYY and CDR2 EKD. The CDR3 covers 16 residues. V was clipped by 3 bases and J by 3 bases; unmatched bases: 8. CDR3 region: CACDAVDGGYADKLIF. The CDR3 DNA follows: TGTGCCTGTGACGCCGTAGATGGGGGATACGCCGATAAACTCATCTTT.

The V gene call reads TRDV2; no J gene was called; whether TRDD3, the table's D call, matches the DNA was not checked. From germline, CDR1 is GEAIGNYY and CDR2 EKD. This CDR3 spans 19 amino acids. The CDR3 DNA follows: TGTGCCTGTGACACCGTACACGCCGGGGGGACTACCCAACACCAAAAGCTCATCTTT. The encoded protein is CACDTVHAGGTTQHQKLIF.

Note on this clone: A much larger clone differs from this one at a single base, so this may be a read error. Other DNA sequences in this sample translate to the same CDR3. The V gene is TRDV2, the J gene TRDJ1; D may match TRDD2 or TRDD3 (5 bases each). Trimming shortened V by 3 bases and J by 1 base, and 26 bases separated the two germline ends. The CDR3 covers 19 residues. The germline CDR1 and CDR2 sequences are GEAIGNYY and EKD. CDR3 sequence reads: CACDRLPTGDTSTTDKLIF. CDR3 nucleotides: TGTGCCTGTGACCGACTTCCCACCGGGGACACCTCGACCACCGATAAACTCATCTTT.

This clone is classed as medium-sized. This rearrangement joins TRDV2 to TRDJ1, with 13 bases lining up with TRDD3. J gave up 0 bases and V 0 bases, and 12 bases lay outside the gene matches. The CDR3 sequence is 20 residues long. Germline CDR1 and CDR2: GEAIGNYY and EKD. The CDR3 DNA sequence: TGTGCCTGTGACACCGTACTGGGGGATACGCGGGACCAGCACACCGATAAACTCATCTTT. Translation: CACDTVLGDTRDQHTDKLIF.

This clone is labeled medium-sized. This chain connects TRDV2 to TRDJ3, with 12 bases lining up with TRDD3. The CDR3 covers 21 residues. Per germline, CDR1 GEAIGNYY and CDR2 EKD. Trimming at V came to 3 bases and at J to 0 bases, leaving 11 bases not matched to a gene. This CDR3 reads CACDEILGDTPSSWDTRQMFF. CDR3 bases: TGTGCCTGTGACGAGATACTGGGGGATACCCCCAGCTCCTGGGACACCCGACAGATGTTTTTC.

The CDR3 DNA reads as TGTGCTCTTGGGGGCCAACGCCTTCCTACTCGGCTACGCCAGCACTGGGGGCTAAAGCAGCTCGATAAACTCATCTTT. It yields the protein CALGGQRLPTRLRQHWGLKQLDKLIF. The V gene is TRDV1, the J gene TRDJ1; D is perhaps TRDD2 (9 bases). The germline gives CDR1 TSWWSYY, CDR2 QGS. Trimming took off 4 bases at V and 4 bases at J, with 49 bases between the two ends. The length of the CDR3 is 26 residues.

This clone occurred a few times. The junction shows a germline mismatch at one end, possibly a read error. The same CDR3 is also encoded by other DNA sequences in this sample. The V gene is TRDV2, the J gene TRDJ1; 10 bases are shared with TRDD3. CDR1 and CDR2 (germline): GEAIGNYY, EKD. The CDR3 runs to 18 residues. CDR3: CACDAIMGDTRNTDELIF. CDR3 nucleotides: TGTGCCTGTGACGCTATTATGGGGGATACACGTAACACCGATGAACTCATCTTT.

This clone counts as medium-sized (0.01 to 0.1%). V and J are TRDV1 and TRDJ1; D is undetermined. V dropped 5 bases and J dropped 7 bases, with 11 bases sitting between them. CDR1 is TSWWSYY and CDR2 is QGS in the germline V gene. The CDR3 length is 12 residues. CDR3 bases: TGTGCTCTTGGGACCCTCTACGCTAAACTCATCTTT. Translated: CALGTLYAKLIF.

As for this clone: A much larger clonotype is one base distant, so this may be a read error. This chain connects TRDV2 to TRDJ1; TRDD3 aligns across 9 bases. The CDR3 has 21 residues. CDR1 is GEAIGNYY, CDR2 EKD, per germline. The trim removed 0 bases at V and 3 bases at J, leaving 22 bases unmatched. The CDR3 sequence: CACDTLSRLLGDEKSADKLIF. DNA of the CDR3: TGTGCCTGTGACACCCTGTCGAGATTACTGGGGGACGAAAAGTCCGCCGATAAACTCATCTTT.